Below are 23 T cell receptor beta chains sequenced from a single sample in a study of cytomegalovirus exposure and HLA in healthy donors. The PCR ran on 60 Vbeta and 13 Jbeta primers. Profiled with immunoSEQ multiplex PCR; TCRdb holds only in-frame clones, not every one. The sample lists around 170,000 clones; approximately 88% were seen once. Sample: PBMCs. The receptor set was obtained from a woman in her forties or fifties in good health and CMV-seropositive.

The chain is built from TRBV7-3 and TRBJ2-3, with a possible D match to TRBD2 (5 bases). The CDR3 has 15 residues. Trimming removed 6 bases from V and 6 bases from J, with 19 bases in between. The germline V gene encodes CDR1 SGHTA and CDR2 FQGTGA. The CDR3 here is CASSYGFRRGDTQYF. Here the CDR3 DNA reads TGTGCCAGCAGTTACGGATTCCGAAGAGGGGATACGCAGTATTTT.

V usage is TRBV14 and J usage is TRBJ1-2; D remains unclear. Trimming left V 1 base short and J 2 bases short, with 5 bases between. This CDR3 comprises 13 residues. CDR1 SGHDN and CDR2 FVKESK come from the germline V gene. The CDR3: CASSQATNYGYTF. Written as DNA, the CDR3 is TGTGCCAGCAGCCAAGCAACAAACTATGGCTACACCTTC.

The chain has TRBV7-2 and TRBJ1-1; D is unclear. V was trimmed by 1 base and J by 5 bases, leaving 5 bases between them. The CDR3 totals 12 residues. Looked up from germline, CDR1 is SGHTA and CDR2 is FQGNSA. CDR3 sequence: CASSLVRTEAFF. CDR3 sequence (DNA): TGTGCCAGCAGCTTAGTCCGTACTGAAGCTTTCTTT.

This chain links TRBV6-5 with TRBJ1-2, with D possibly TRBD1 on 6 matching bases. V lost 6 bases to trimming and J lost 2 bases, with 13 bases between them. The germline gives CDR1 MNHEY, CDR2 SVGAGI. This CDR3 is 14 amino acids long. CDR3 in DNA: TGTGCCAGCAGAGAATCAGGGGAAAACTATGGCTACACCTTC. Translating it yields CASRESGENYGYTF.

This chain links TRBV7-3 with TRBJ1-2; no firm D call. Trimming left V 9 bases short and J 6 bases short, with 20 bases between. There are 14 residues in the CDR3. Germline-derived CDR1 and CDR2 are SGHTA and FQGTGA. As DNA, the CDR3 is TGTGCCAGAAAATTCGAGGTGTTCCAAAATGGCTACACCTTC. It specifies CARKFEVFQNGYTF.

The V call is TRBV5-8, the J call TRBJ2-7; D unresolved. This CDR3 has 14 residues. V lost 0 bases and J lost 4, with 11 bases in between. Germline CDR1 SGHTS, CDR2 YDEGEE. DNA for the CDR3: TGTGCCAGCAGCTTGGGCATTAGTAGTTACGAGCAGTACTTC. As protein: CASSLGISSYEQYF.

The chain combines TRBV21-1 with TRBJ2-7; whether TRBD2, the table's D call, matches the DNA was not checked. TRBV21-1 is a recognized pseudogene. This CDR3 is 15 amino acids long. The CDR3 nucleotides read TGTGCCAGCAGCAAAGCTCGGGGGGCGAAATACGAGCAGTACTTC. Amino acid sequence: CASSKARGAKYEQYF.

This chain links TRBV18 with TRBJ2-3, with D possibly matching TRBD2 (6 bases). From germline, CDR1 is KGHSH and CDR2 LQKENI. V lost 1 base to trimming and J lost 3 bases, with 8 bases between them. This CDR3 is built from 14 residues. DNA for the CDR3: TGTGCCAGCTCACCACGGAGGGATACAGATACGCAGTATTTT. Protein sequence: CASSPRRDTDTQYF.

To note about this clone: Other DNA sequences of this sample code for an identical CDR3. This chain uses TRBV5-4 with TRBJ1-2, with a weak D call TRBD1 (6 bases). This CDR3 is 12 amino acids long. V gave up 3 bases and J gave up 4 bases, with 7 bases separating them. Germline CDR1 and CDR2: SGHNT and YYREEE (reference sequence). In DNA form, the CDR3 reads TGTGCCAGCAGCTCGGACAGCTATGGCTACACCTTC. Amino acids: CASSSDSYGYTF.

The chain has TRBV7-9 and TRBJ2-7; D gene unclear. The CDR3 extends over 14 amino acids. CDR1 is SEHNR and CDR2 is FQNEAQ in the germline V gene (reference sequence). V was trimmed by 3 bases and J by 2 bases, leaving 11 bases between them. CDR3: CASSFSLSTYEQYF. In DNA, the CDR3 is TGTGCCAGCAGCTTTAGCCTCTCGACCTACGAGCAGTACTTC.

The rearrangement joins TRBV6-1 to TRBJ2-3; maybe TRBD2 (7 bases). Per germline, CDR1 MNHNS and CDR2 SASEGT. This CDR3 contains 16 residues. V was shortened by 2 bases and J by 4 bases, with 16 bases between the two germline ends. In nucleotides, the CDR3 is TGTGCCAGCAGTGAAAGGGGGGGCACTACCCCAGATACGCAGTATTTT. This encodes CASSERGGTTPDTQYF.

The chain is built from TRBV6-1 and TRBJ2-7; TRBD1 matches 9 bases. V lost 5 bases to trimming and J lost 4 bases; unmatched junction nucleotides: 9. The CDR3 spans 15 residues. The germline gives CDR1 MNHNS, CDR2 SASEGT. The CDR3 is CASSRGGTGLYEQYF. The CDR3 nucleotides are TGTGCCAGCAGTCGCGGCGGGACAGGGCTTTACGAGCAGTACTTC.

The chain links TRBV5-1 to TRBJ2-1; 8 bases fit TRBD2. The CDR3 is 15 amino acids. Germline-derived CDR1 and CDR2 are SGHRS and YFSETQ. The V gene end was trimmed by 5 bases and the J gene end by 3 bases; junction bases not matched to a gene: 7. CDR3 nucleotides: TGCGCCAGCAGTCATCTAGCGGGCGACTACAATGAGCAGTTCTTC. This gives the protein CASSHLAGDYNEQFF.

The CDR3 here is CASSRGGVPEPQHF. The CDR3 nucleotides are TGTGCCAGCAGCCGGGGTGGGGTCCCGGAGCCCCAGCATTTT. This chain uses TRBV7-8 with TRBJ1-5; no clear D gene. Trimming cost V 5 bases and J 8 bases, with 16 bases left between them. The CDR3 runs 14 residues. CDR1 SGHVS and CDR2 FQNEAQ come from the germline V gene. Together with reference TRBV7-8 and TRBJ1-5, the CDR3 gives the full variable domain: GAGVSQSPRYKVAKRGQDVALRCDPISGHVSLFWYQQALGQGPEFLTYFQNEAQLDKSGLPSDRFFAERPEGSVSTLKIQRTQQEDSAVYLCASSRGGVPEPQHFGDGTRLSIL.

This chain uses TRBV7-3 with TRBJ2-3; no clear D. The germline V and J ends were trimmed by 0 bases and 3 bases, with 16 bases remaining between them. The germline gives CDR1 SGHTA, CDR2 FQGTGA. This CDR3 is 17 amino acids long. CDR3: CASSLTPGRPKTDTQYF. The CDR3 nucleotides are TGTGCCAGCAGCTTAACCCCAGGCAGGCCAAAGACAGATACGCAGTATTTT.

V gene TRBV5-1 combines with J gene TRBJ1-2; possible D gene TRBD1, 6 bases. The CDR3 is 16 residues long. CDR1 is SGHRS and CDR2 is YFSETQ in the germline V gene. Trimming removed 0 bases at V and 6 bases at J, with 18 bases between. The CDR3 here is CASSLAQGPGLDGYTF. In DNA, the CDR3 is TGCGCCAGCAGCTTGGCCCAGGGGCCTGGTCTGGATGGCTACACCTTC. The full variable domain, its missing parts supplied by reference TRBV5-1 and TRBJ1-2, is KAGVTQTPRYLIKTRGQQVTLSCSPISGHRSVSWYQQTPGQGLQFLFEYFSETQRNKGNFPGRFSGRQFSNSRSEMNVSTLELGDSALYLCASSLAQGPGLDGYTFGSGTRLTVV.

The chain employs TRBV28 and TRBJ2-5, with 7 bases that match TRBD1. The CDR3 has 13 amino acids. Germline CDR1 reads MDHEN; CDR2 reads SYDVKM. V gave up 11 bases and J gave up 5 bases; unmatched junction bases: 11. The CDR3 here is CACGRGGAETQYF. CDR3 nucleotide sequence: TGTGCCTGCGGCCGAGGGGGCGCGGAGACCCAGTACTTC.

V is TRBV6-1 and J is TRBJ1-5, with D tentatively TRBD1 (5 bases). This CDR3 region has 15 residues. Trimming shortened V by 8 bases and J by 7 bases, and 21 bases separated the two germline ends. Germline values: CDR1 MNHNS, CDR2 SASEGT. The chain's CDR3 is CASAPSGGTQQPQHF. The CDR3, as DNA: TGTGCCAGCGCCCCTTCGGGGGGTACTCAGCAGCCCCAGCATTTT.

The gene calls are TRBV4-1 and TRBJ2-5; D perhaps matches TRBD1 (6 bases). The closer fit of TRBJ2-7 to the DNA end suggests the J call may be wrong. Germline values: CDR1 MGHRA, CDR2 YSYEKL. CDR3 length equals 15 residues. The CDR3 nucleotides read TGCGCCAGCAGCCAACCGGACAGACCTATCTACGAGCAGTACTTC. The encoded protein is CASSQPDRPIYEQYF.

V usage is TRBV7-6 and J usage is TRBJ1-5; 10 bases line up with TRBD1. This CDR3 is built from 16 residues. Germline values: CDR1 SGHVS, CDR2 FNYEAQ. The V and J ends lost 5 bases and 3 bases, in that order; junction bases with no gene match: 7. The CDR3 region is CASSPRDRGYNQPQHF. The CDR3 DNA is TGTGCCAGCAGCCCACGGGACAGGGGATACAATCAGCCCCAGCATTTT.

The V call is TRBV6-4, the J call TRBJ2-5, with D possibly matching TRBD1 (6 bases). The V gene's germline CDR1 is MRHNA and CDR2 SNTAGT. The CDR3 is 12 amino acids. The V gene lost 0 bases and the J gene lost 14 bases, with 13 bases spanning the gap. DNA for the CDR3: TGTGCCAGCAGTGACTCGTCCGGGACACCCTACTTC. This encodes CASSDSSGTPYF.

This rearrangement joins TRBV2 to TRBJ2-3, with a weak D call TRBD1 (5 bases). In germline, CDR1 is SNHLY, CDR2 FYNNEI. The CDR3 extends over 13 amino acids. Trimming took off 9 bases at V and 4 bases at J, with 14 bases between the two ends. The DNA for the CDR3 is TGTGCCAGTGGCTCTCAGGGTCCAGATACGCAGTATTTT. Translating it yields CASGSQGPDTQYF.

V and J are TRBV27 and TRBJ2-7; 12 bases are shared with TRBD2. Germline CDR1 and CDR2: MNHEY and SMNVEV (reference sequence). The ends lost 4 bases at V and 3 bases at J; junction bases unmatched: 13. The CDR3 length is 18 residues. This chain's CDR3 is CASSSLTSGGRWDYEQYF. The CDR3 nucleotides are TGTGCCAGCAGTTCCCTAACTAGCGGGGGGCGGTGGGACTACGAGCAGTACTTC.